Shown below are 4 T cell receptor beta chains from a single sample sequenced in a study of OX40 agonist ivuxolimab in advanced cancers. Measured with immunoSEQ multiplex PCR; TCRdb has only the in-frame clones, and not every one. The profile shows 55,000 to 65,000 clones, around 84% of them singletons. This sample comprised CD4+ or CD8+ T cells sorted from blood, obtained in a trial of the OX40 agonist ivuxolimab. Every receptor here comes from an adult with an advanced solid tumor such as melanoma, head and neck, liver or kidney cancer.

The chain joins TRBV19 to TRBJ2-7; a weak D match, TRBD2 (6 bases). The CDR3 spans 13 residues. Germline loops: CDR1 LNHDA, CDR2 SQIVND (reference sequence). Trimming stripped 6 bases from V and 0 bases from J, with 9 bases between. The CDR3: CASSLAVSYEQYF. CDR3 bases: TGTGCCAGTAGCTTAGCGGTCTCCTACGAGCAGTACTTC.

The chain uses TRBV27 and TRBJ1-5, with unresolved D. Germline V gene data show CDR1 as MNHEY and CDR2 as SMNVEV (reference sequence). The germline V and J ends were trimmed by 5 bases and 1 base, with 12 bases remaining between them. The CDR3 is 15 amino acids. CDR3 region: CASSPDWRSNQPQHF. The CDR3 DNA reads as TGTGCCAGCAGTCCCGATTGGAGAAGCAATCAGCCCCAGCATTTT.

Here the CDR3 DNA reads TGTGCCAGCAGCTTAGCGCCGGCGAACTATGGCTACACCTTC. This encodes CASSLAPANYGYTF. The chain joins TRBV11-1 to TRBJ1-2; D is undetermined. The CDR3 is made up of 14 amino acids. Looked up from germline, CDR1 is SGHAT and CDR2 is FQDESV (reference sequence). The ends were cut back, 0 bases at V and 2 bases at J, with 7 bases in the middle. Full variable domain (missing parts from reference TRBV11-1 and TRBJ1-2): EAEVAQSPRYKITEKSQAVAFWCDPISGHATLYWYRQILGQGPELLVQFQDESVVDDSQLPKDRFSAERLKGVDSTLKIQPAELGDSAMYLCASSLAPANYGYTFGSGTRLTVV.

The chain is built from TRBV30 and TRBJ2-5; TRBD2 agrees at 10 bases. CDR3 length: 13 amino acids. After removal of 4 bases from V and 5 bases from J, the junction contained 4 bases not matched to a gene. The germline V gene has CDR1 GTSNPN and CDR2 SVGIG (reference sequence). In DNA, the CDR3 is TGTGCCTGGACCAAGGGACTAGCGGAGACCCAGTACTTC. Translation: CAWTKGLAETQYF.